This TCR beta chain emerged from a study of blood T cell repertoires in COVID-19. Overall study: Both acute and convalescent COVID-19 samples were obtained from the United States, Italy and Spain. T cells, B-cell-depleted T cells, or PBMCs provided the cDNA or gDNA that served as material.

In the original workflow: Amplification of reference gene primers provided the estimated nucleated cell counts. Profiling relied on immunoSEQ multiplex PCR, and the TCRdb table lists in-frame clones only, not all of them. V and J calls and clone size are given by that table; D and trimming were obtained from the DNA. This sample has about 70,000 clones, with under 90% found just once. Trimming left V 5 bases short and J 5 bases short, with 12 bases between. The CDR3 has 13 amino acids. CDR1 and CDR2 (germline): LNHDA, SQIVND (reference sequence). Sequencing was done on a sample of peripheral blood. The chain employs TRBV19 and TRBJ2-5, with D hard to call. The source of this sequence is an older man who had recovered from COVID-19. In DNA form, the CDR3 reads TGTGCCAGTAGTGAGCACGACAAGGAGACCCAGTACTTC. Translation: CASSEHDKETQYF.